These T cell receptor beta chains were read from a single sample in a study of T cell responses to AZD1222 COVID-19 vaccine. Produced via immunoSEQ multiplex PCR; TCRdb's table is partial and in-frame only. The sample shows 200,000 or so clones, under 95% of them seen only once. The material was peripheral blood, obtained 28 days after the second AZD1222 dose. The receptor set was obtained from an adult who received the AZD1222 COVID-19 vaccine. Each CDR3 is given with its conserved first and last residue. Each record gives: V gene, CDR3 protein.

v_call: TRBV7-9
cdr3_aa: CASSTTFSGYTF

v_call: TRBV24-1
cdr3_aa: CATSDRDFLSGGNEQFF

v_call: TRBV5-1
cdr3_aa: CASSLGPPSYEQYF

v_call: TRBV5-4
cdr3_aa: CASSPGTGANQPQHF

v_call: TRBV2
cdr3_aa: CASDQQGQNQPQHF

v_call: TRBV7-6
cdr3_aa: CASSSTTGSNYEQYF

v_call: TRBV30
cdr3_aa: CAWGDRGHQPQHF

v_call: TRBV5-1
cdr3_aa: CASTQPTDGASGNTIYF

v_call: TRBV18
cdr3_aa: CASSPREGDYYGYTF

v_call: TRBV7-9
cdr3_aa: CASGSGRNTIYF

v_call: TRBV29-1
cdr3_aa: CSVGTDASGNTIYF

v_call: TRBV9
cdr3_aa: CASSTRTGTGGYTF

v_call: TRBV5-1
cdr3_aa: CASSLDYTGGVGYTF

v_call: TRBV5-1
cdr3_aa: CASSPRPSLEGEQYF

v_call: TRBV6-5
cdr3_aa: CASSYSGQGAGTQYF

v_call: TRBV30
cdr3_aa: CAWSGTEGGYTF

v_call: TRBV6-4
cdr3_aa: CASRGYANTGELFF

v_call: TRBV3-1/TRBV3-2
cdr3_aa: CASSQESPNTEAFF

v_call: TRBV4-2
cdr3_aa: CASSQVSGGYTF

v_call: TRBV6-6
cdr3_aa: CASSYSLLYTF

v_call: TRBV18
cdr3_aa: CASSPVAGFPEAFF

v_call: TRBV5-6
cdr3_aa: CASSLVGNTGELFF

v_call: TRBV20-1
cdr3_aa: CSASFGGAYEQYF

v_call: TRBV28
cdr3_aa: CASSPGTASYGYTF

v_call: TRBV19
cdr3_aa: CASSIPGLRKKLFF

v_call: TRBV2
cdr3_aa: CASSEGAGGLSSYNEQFF

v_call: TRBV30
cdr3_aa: CAWSGRVGGELFF

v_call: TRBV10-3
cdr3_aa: CAIRAAVGNQPQHF

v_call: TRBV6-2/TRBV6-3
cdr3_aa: CASRPLAGDYNEQFF

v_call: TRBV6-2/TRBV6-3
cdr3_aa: CASSNRDRSAGYTF

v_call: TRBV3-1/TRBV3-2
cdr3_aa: CASSQGRGSTDTQYF

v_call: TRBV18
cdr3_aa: CASSPGDKQQPQHF

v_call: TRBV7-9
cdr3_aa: CASSLDKAADTQYF

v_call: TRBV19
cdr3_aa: CASNRLGMDQPQHF

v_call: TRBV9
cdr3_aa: CASSVRQGYGNTIYF